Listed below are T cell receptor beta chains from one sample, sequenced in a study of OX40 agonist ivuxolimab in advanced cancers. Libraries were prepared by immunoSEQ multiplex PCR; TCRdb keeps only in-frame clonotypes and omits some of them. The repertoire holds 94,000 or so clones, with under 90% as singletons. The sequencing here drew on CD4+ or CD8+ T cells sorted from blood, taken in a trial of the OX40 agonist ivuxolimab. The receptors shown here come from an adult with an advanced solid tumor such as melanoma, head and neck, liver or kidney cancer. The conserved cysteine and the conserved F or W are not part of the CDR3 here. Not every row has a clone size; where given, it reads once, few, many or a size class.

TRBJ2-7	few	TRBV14	ASSQTALSEQY
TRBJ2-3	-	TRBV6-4	ASSDKGAGDTDTQY
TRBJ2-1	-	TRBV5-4	ASSLVDYNEQF
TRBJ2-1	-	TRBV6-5	ASTGGRGNEQF
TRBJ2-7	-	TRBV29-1	SVLQDASYEQY
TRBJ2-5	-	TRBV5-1	ASSLAGTSGSETQY
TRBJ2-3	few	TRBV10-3	AIRETGIGTDTQY
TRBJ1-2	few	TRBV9	ASSTIPNYGYT
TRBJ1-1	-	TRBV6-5	ASRPTVNTEAF
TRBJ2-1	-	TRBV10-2	ASSDPGDRNYNEQF
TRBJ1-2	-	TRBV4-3	ASSQDNRDYT
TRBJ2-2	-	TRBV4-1	ASSQPTGGGTGELF
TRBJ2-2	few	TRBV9	ASSVAQGGGELF
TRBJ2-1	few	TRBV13	ASSARGRIGEQF
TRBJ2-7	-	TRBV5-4	ASSLGQKNSYEQY
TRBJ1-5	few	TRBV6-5	ASSYGAERNQPQH
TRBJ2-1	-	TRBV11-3	ASSLVPASYNEQF
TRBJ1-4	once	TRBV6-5	ASSYSGGAAEKLF
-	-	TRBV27	ASSPHMEGYASMGYEQY
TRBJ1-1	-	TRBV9	ASSTLDLNTEAF
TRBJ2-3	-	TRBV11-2	ASSLDPSVTDTQY
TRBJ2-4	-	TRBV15	ATSSQGRGLGAKNIQY
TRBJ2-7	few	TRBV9	ASSPTGQGYEQY
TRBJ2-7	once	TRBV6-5	ASSYEAGGYEQY
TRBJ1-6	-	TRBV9	ASSVEDNSPLH
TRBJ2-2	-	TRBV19	ASKAAANTGELF
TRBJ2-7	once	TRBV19	ASSIPGVGYEQY
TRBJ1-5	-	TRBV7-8	ASSRDRGPNQPQH
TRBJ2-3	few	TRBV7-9	ASSPSGGQTDTQY
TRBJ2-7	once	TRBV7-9	ASSLGSGQGYEQY
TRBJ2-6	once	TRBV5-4	ASSLVNSGANVLT
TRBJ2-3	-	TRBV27	ASSFVVSGTDTQY
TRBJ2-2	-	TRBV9	ASSVDSDSRTGELF
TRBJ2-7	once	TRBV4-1	ASSQGGVEQY
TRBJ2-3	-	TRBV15	ATTNKRDRLSDTQY
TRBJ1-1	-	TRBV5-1	ASSGGSANTEAF
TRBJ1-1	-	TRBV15	ATSGDRGDTEAF
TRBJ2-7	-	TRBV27	ASSGGWQLGLEQY
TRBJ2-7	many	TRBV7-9	ASSPRIAGSYEQY
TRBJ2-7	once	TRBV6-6	ASSYLAGSSYEQY
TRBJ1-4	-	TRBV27	ASSLKTNQREKLF
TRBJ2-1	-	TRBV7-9	ASSQGLAVYNEQF
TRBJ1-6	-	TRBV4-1	ASSHQQGFYSPLH
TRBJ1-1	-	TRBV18	ASSPQDNTEAF
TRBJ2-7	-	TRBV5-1	ASSVSAATPEQY
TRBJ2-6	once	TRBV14	ASDPGGANVLT
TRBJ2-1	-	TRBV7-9	ASSFIGSLAGHNEQF
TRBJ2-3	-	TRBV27	ASSLIAGADTQY
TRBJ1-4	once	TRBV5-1	ASGTGGTNEKLF
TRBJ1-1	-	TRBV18	ASSRGDTEAF
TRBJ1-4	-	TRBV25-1	ASSEYPGGRGANEKLF
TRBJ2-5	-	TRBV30	AWSFGTQETQY